This TCR beta chain was captured by sequencing in a study of T cells after yellow fever vaccination. Overall study: Preparation of the low-cell-number fractions used SMART-Seq v4 Ultra Low Input.

The study's findings and limits: Contamination by abundant bulk-population clonotypes could be present in FACS-sorted repertoires. Primary-vaccination clones mostly resurfaced post-booster (about 96% CD4, roughly 90% CD8).

This clonotype is classed as medium-sized. Its antigen is as yet unknown. Per the germline V gene, CDR1 is SGHTA and CDR2 is FQGTGA. V lost 5 bases and J lost 5; bases outside the gene matches: 7. This CDR3 contains 14 residues. Making TCR cDNA involved 5'RACE template switching, which added UMIs and a universal primer site. TCRdb itself ran the 5' RACE reads through MiXCR, one entry per CDR3 protein. Among some 240,000 distinct CDR3 sequences listed, roughly 3.7% were seen once. The TCR was taken from a man in his late teens or twenties who received the YFV17D yellow fever vaccine. This material consisted of PBMCs, taken 15 days after the yellow fever booster vaccination. V usage is TRBV7-3 and J usage is TRBJ2-5; TRBD2 agrees at 8 bases. CDR3 amino acids: CASSPGGPLETQYF. The CDR3 nucleotides read TGTGCCAGCAGCCCGGGGGGGCCCTTGGAGACCCAGTACTTC.